This TCR beta chain was sequenced during a study of T cells in localized non-small cell lung cancer. Points from the study as a whole: Uninvolved adjacent lung had the highest recorded T cell clonality, with tumor below it.

Generated by immunoSEQ multiplex PCR, the TCRdb table keeps only in-frame clones and is missing some. The repertoire holds roughly 24,000 clones, 86% seen once, with around 1.1% in the top ten. Looked up from germline, CDR1 is PRHDT and CDR2 is FYEKMQ (reference sequence). This CDR3 has 16 residues. V lost 4 bases, J lost 4 bases, and 4 bases stayed unmatched. This clone appeared a single time. The antigen is not known. This clonotype was obtained from a woman aged 40-70 years with stage I lung adenocarcinoma. The chain links TRBV13 to TRBJ2-5, with 15 bases lining up with TRBD2. The sample here was peripheral blood, taken before any cancer treatment. CDR3 in DNA: TGTGCCAGCAGCTCGGGACTAGCGGGGGGTTCAGAGACCCAGTACTTC. It yields the protein CASSSGLAGGSETQYF.